This passage covers 2 T cell receptor beta chains from one sample sequenced in a study of response to subunit inactivated influenza vaccine. TCRdb reanalysed the RT-PCR reads using MiXCR and keeps one entry per CDR3 protein. The sample consists of under 850,000 distinct CDR3 sequences, 15% to 20% of them appearing once. The sequencing used PBMCs from blood, collected around 5 days after vaccination. The receptors derive from a man in his fifties or sixties who received an inactivated influenza vaccine.

This chain uses TRBV4-1 with TRBJ1-2; D is ambiguous. Germline values: CDR1 MGHRA, CDR2 YSYEKL. The CDR3 loop spans 16 amino acids. Trimming removed 0 bases from V and 2 bases from J, with 13 bases in between. CDR3 in amino acids: CASSQDKGAGNYGYTF. The DNA for the CDR3 is TGCGCCAGCAGCCAAGATAAAGGAGCGGGGAACTATGGCTACACCTTC.

This clonotype was observed at least ten times. The chain carries TRBV5-1 and TRBJ2-1, with 10 nucleotides matching TRBD2. CDR3 length: 15 residues. J lost 6 bases, V lost 6 bases, and 9 bases had no gene match. The V gene's germline CDR1 is SGHRS and CDR2 YFSETQ. CDR3 residues: CASKGSSGRINEQFF. The CDR3 DNA reads TGCGCCAGCAAAGGTAGTAGCGGGAGGATCAATGAGCAGTTCTTC.